The 28 T cell receptor beta chains given below trace back to one sample, sequenced in a study of T-cell memory formation after mild COVID-19. TCRdb ran MiXCR on the 5' RACE reads and lists one entry per CDR3 protein. The sample lists around 530,000 distinct CDR3 sequences; roughly 21% were seen once. Sequencing was done on a sample of PBMCs or a T cell subset sorted from them (not recorded which). The source of these receptors is an adult woman who had mild COVID-19 (a few samples of this study predate the infection). Cell type and time point are not known.

This clonotype was detected only a few times. The rearrangement uses TRBV4-3 and TRBJ2-1; 10 bases line up with TRBD2. Germline-derived CDR1 and CDR2 are LGHNA and YSLEER. CDR3 length: 17 amino acids. Trimming cost V 0 bases and J 6 bases; bases outside gene matches: 8. CDR3: CASSQELASSGSNEQFF. As DNA, the CDR3 is TGCGCCAGCAGCCAAGAACTCGCCTCTAGCGGGAGCAATGAGCAGTTCTTC.

This clonotype was picked up a small number of times. The V and J genes are TRBV5-1 and TRBJ2-7; TRBD2 matches at 10 bases. V shed 3 bases and J 3 bases; nucleotides not matched to a gene: 3. Germline CDR1 and CDR2: SGHRS and YFSETQ. The CDR3 has 14 amino acids. In DNA form, the CDR3 reads TGCGCCAGCAGCTGGCTAGCGGGAGACTACGAGCAGTACTTC. It encodes CASSWLAGDYEQYF.

In its sample, this clonotype was seen a few times. This chain uses TRBV30 with TRBJ1-5; 8 bases line up with TRBD1. The CDR3 contains 16 residues. Trimming took 3 bases from V and 5 from J; bases not matched to a gene: 12. Germline lookup yields CDR1 GTSNPN and CDR2 SVGIG (reference sequence). Here the CDR3 DNA reads TGTGCCTGGAGCGGCAGGGGGCTTAGGACCTATCAGCCCCAGCATTTT. It translates to CAWSGRGLRTYQPQHF.

The chain recombines TRBV6-6 with TRBJ2-7, with TRBD2 identical over 11 bases. This CDR3 comprises 17 residues. J lost 7 bases, V lost 7 bases, and 18 bases had no gene match. CDR1 is MNHNY and CDR2 is SVGAGI in the germline V gene (reference sequence). CDR3 nucleotides: TGTGCCAGCAAGGAGGGTAGCGGGGGGGTCTCCTTGGGGGAGCAGTACTTC. This encodes CASKEGSGGVSLGEQYF.

The chain joins TRBV24-1 to TRBJ2-1; D possibly uses TRBD1 or TRBD2 (5 bases each). The germline V gene encodes CDR1 KGHDR and CDR2 SFDVKD. Trimming removed 5 bases at V and 7 bases at J, with 11 bases between. The CDR3 spans 13 residues. The CDR3 sequence is CATSGRGVNEQFF. The CDR3 DNA sequence: TGTGCCACCAGTGGACGGGGCGTGAATGAGCAGTTCTTC.

This clonotype was observed a few times. J is TRBJ1-1 and V is TRBV18; D might be TRBD1 (6 bases). CDR3 length equals 14 residues. V was trimmed by 2 bases and J by 7 bases, leaving 14 bases between them. Germline loops: CDR1 KGHSH, CDR2 LQKENI. In nucleotides, the CDR3 is TGTGCCAGCTCACCAGCGATACAGGGCGGTGAAGCTTTCTTT. Translated, it gives CASSPAIQGGEAFF. The complete variable domain, with remaining parts taken from reference TRBV18 and TRBJ1-1, reads NAGVMQNPRHLVRRRGQEARLRCSPMKGHSHVYWYRQLPEEGLKFMVYLQKENIIDESGMPKERFSAEFPKEGPSILRIQQVVRGDSAAYFCASSPAIQGGEAFFGQGTRLTVV.

The rearrangement uses TRBV11-2 and TRBJ2-1; either TRBD1 or TRBD2 may supply D (5 bases each). The CDR3 loop spans 17 amino acids. Looked up from germline, CDR1 is SGHAT and CDR2 is FQNNGV. Trimming cost V 1 base and J 9 bases, with 22 bases left between them. The CDR3 nucleotides read TGTGCCAGCAGCTTAGGGCGAACCCGGGACCTCCTAGGTGAGCAGTTCTTC. Its translation is CASSLGRTRDLLGEQFF.

The chain couples TRBV15 to TRBJ1-5, with D perhaps TRBD1 (5 bases). Trimming cost V 3 bases and J 6 bases, with 12 bases left between them. Germline loops: CDR1 LNHNV, CDR2 YYDKDF (reference sequence). The CDR3 extends over 14 amino acids. In nucleotides, the CDR3 is TGTGCCACCAGCAGGGACCGGGGGTCTCAGCCCCAGCATTTT. It encodes CATSRDRGSQPQHF.

This clonotype showed up just a few times. This chain joins TRBV7-2 and TRBJ2-3, with TRBD2 matching over 15 bases. With V trimmed by 4 bases and J by 2 bases, 4 bases remained unmatched. Germline assignment: CDR1 SGHTA and CDR2 FQGNSA. This CDR3 comprises 17 residues. The CDR3 nucleotides are TGTGCCAGCAGCTCAGGACTAGCGGGAGGGCCCACAGATACGCAGTATTTT. Translation: CASSSGLAGGPTDTQYF.

This clonotype was detected a few times. The V gene is TRBV20-1, the J gene TRBJ1-2; D gene ambiguous. CDR1 is DFQATT, CDR2 SNEGSKA, per germline (reference sequence). The CDR3 is made up of 13 amino acids. The V end was cut by 3 bases, the J end by 4 bases, with 12 bases between. The CDR3 is CSARIGGIYGYTF. In nucleotides, the CDR3 is TGCAGTGCTAGGATAGGAGGAATCTATGGCTACACCTTC.

This clonotype has at least ten counts. CDR3 amino acids: CASSSASHYEQYF. The CDR3 coding sequence is TGTGCCAGCAGTTCCGCCTCCCATTACGAGCAGTACTTC. The V and J genes are TRBV12-3 or TRBV12-4 and TRBJ2-7, with D uncertain. The V end lost 4 bases, the J end lost 4 bases, and 11 bases lay between the germline ends. This CDR3 has 13 amino acids.

This clonotype occurred a few times. The V call is TRBV5-1, the J call TRBJ2-3, with TRBD1 matching over 7 bases. The CDR3 extends over 16 amino acids. Trimming took 4 bases from V and 2 from J; bases not matched to a gene: 10. Germline V gives CDR1 SGHRS, CDR2 YFSETQ. The CDR3 spells CASSEGASGNTDTQYF. CDR3 DNA: TGCGCCAGCAGCGAGGGGGCGTCGGGAAACACAGATACGCAGTATTTT.

This clonotype was seen a handful of times. The CDR3 DNA reads TGCGCCAGCAGCGAGGGGACGACGCCCCATACTTATAATTCACCCCTCCACTTT. It codes for CASSEGTTPHTYNSPLHF. V usage is TRBV5-1 and J usage is TRBJ1-6, with D perhaps TRBD1 (5 bases). Germline V lookup: CDR1 SGHRS, CDR2 YFSETQ. This CDR3 comprises 18 residues. With 4 bases removed from V and 4 bases from J, the gap between germline ends came to 21 bases.

A few counts support this clonotype. The chain uses TRBV7-7 and TRBJ2-5; TRBD2 matches at 8 bases. The CDR3 length is 17 residues. Losses at the gene ends were 1 base for V and 3 bases for J; bases not matched to a gene: 10. The germline gives CDR1 SSHAT, CDR2 FNYEAQ (reference sequence). The CDR3 sequence: CASSLGPKRGPEETQYF. The CDR3 nucleotides are TGTGCCAGCAGCTTAGGACCGAAGCGGGGGCCCGAAGAGACCCAGTACTTC.

The chain combines TRBV19 with TRBJ1-1; 7 positions agree with TRBD1. V lost 4 bases and J lost 0; bases outside the gene matches: 8. The CDR3 has 16 residues. Germline V gene sequence: CDR1 LNHDA, CDR2 SQIVND (reference sequence). In DNA, the CDR3 is TGTGCCAGTAGTAGTACCGACAGGGTCATGAACACTGAAGCTTTCTTT. Its translation is CASSSTDRVMNTEAFF.

This clonotype was counted only a few times. The chain recombines TRBV11-2 with TRBJ2-3, with TRBD1 matching over 7 bases. This CDR3 is built from 16 residues. Germline CDR1 SGHAT, CDR2 FQNNGV. The J segment lost 7 bases and the V segment lost 2 bases, leaving 12 bases of the junction unmatched. This chain's CDR3 is CASSLSPATGQNTQYF. The CDR3 DNA reads as TGTGCCAGCAGCTTAAGCCCGGCGACAGGGCAAAATACGCAGTATTTT.

The table lists this clonotype with a few counts. This rearrangement joins TRBV18 to TRBJ2-7; no clear D gene. The CDR3 is made up of 13 amino acids. Trimming took off 2 bases at V and 7 bases at J, with 12 bases between the two ends. Germline V gene lookup returns CDR1 KGHSH and CDR2 LQKENI. The CDR3 region has the DNA TGTGCCAGCTCACCATCTGGGGTAGGAGAGCAGTACTTC. Translating it yields CASSPSGVGEQYF.

The chain has TRBV7-3 and TRBJ2-5; maybe TRBD1 (6 bases). The CDR3 is made up of 14 amino acids. The V end lost 5 bases, the J end lost 5 bases, and 15 bases lay between the germline ends. CDR1 is SGHTA and CDR2 is FQGTGA in the germline V gene. CDR3 in amino acids: CASSPQGPPETQYF. For the CDR3, the DNA is TGTGCCAGCAGCCCCCAGGGGCCCCCGGAGACCCAGTACTTC.

This chain joins TRBV24-1 and TRBJ2-2; weak D call: TRBD1 (6 bases). CDR1 is KGHDR, CDR2 SFDVKD, per germline. V lost 9 bases to trimming and J lost 7 bases, with 14 bases between them. The CDR3 extends over 13 amino acids. The CDR3 spells CATWDMGVGELFF. The CDR3 DNA reads as TGTGCCACCTGGGACATGGGCGTCGGGGAGCTGTTTTTT.

The chain links TRBV2 to TRBJ2-1; D call uncertain. Germline-derived CDR1 and CDR2 are SNHLY and FYNNEI. This CDR3 comprises 13 residues. Between the trimmed V and J ends, which lost 2 bases and 4 bases, there was a span of 6 bases. DNA of the CDR3: TGTGCCAGCAGTGAACAGATGTACAATGAGCAGTTCTTC. This gives the protein CASSEQMYNEQFF.

Points on this clonotype: This may be a read error: a much more frequent sequence differs by one nucleotide. The chain uses TRBV7-6 and TRBJ2-7; D is ambiguous. V was clipped by 5 bases and J by 2 bases, with 10 bases between them. Germline V gene sequence: CDR1 SGHVS, CDR2 FNYEAQ. The CDR3 covers 13 residues. CDR3 loop: CASSPDTPYEQYF. The CDR3 nucleotides read TGTGCCAGCAGCCCAGACACTCCCTACGAGCAGTACTTC.

V usage is TRBV7-2 and J usage is TRBJ2-1; D may match TRBD1 or TRBD2 (5 bases each). Germline CDR1 reads SGHTA; CDR2 reads FQGNSA. V was clipped by 3 bases and J by 7 bases, with 19 bases between them. This CDR3 region has 16 residues. CDR3 coding DNA: TGTGCCAGCAGCTTGATAGGGACCAGAATAGAGAATGAGCAGTTCTTC. It specifies CASSLIGTRIENEQFF.

This clonotype was seen a handful of times. The chain uses TRBV27 and TRBJ2-7; 13 bases fit TRBD2. This CDR3 comprises 18 residues. Looked up from germline, CDR1 is MNHEY and CDR2 is SMNVEV (reference sequence). Trimming at V came to 3 bases and at J to 4 bases, leaving 12 bases not matched to a gene. The CDR3 nucleotides are TGTGCCAGCAGTTTTAGCCGAAGGACTAGCGGGAGATGGTACGAGCAGTACTTC. Amino acid sequence: CASSFSRRTSGRWYEQYF.

This clonotype was observed many times. The chain carries TRBV30 and TRBJ1-1; no firm D call. This CDR3 region has 14 residues. V was trimmed by 2 bases and J by 0 bases, leaving 10 bases between them. Per the germline V gene, CDR1 is GTSNPN and CDR2 is SVGIG (reference sequence). The CDR3 DNA reads TGTGCCTGGAGTATCGACACCTTGAACACTGAAGCTTTCTTT. Protein sequence: CAWSIDTLNTEAFF.

Many counts were recorded for this clonotype. The chain is built from TRBV5-5 and TRBJ1-1; 7 bases map to TRBD1. Germline CDR1 reads SGHKS; CDR2 reads YYEKEE (reference sequence). Trimming took 3 bases from V and 1 from J; bases not matched to a gene: 0. The length of the CDR3 is 13 residues. CDR3 sequence reads: CASSWDRNTEAFF. In DNA, the CDR3 is TGTGCCAGCAGCTGGGACAGGAACACTGAAGCTTTCTTT.

The V and J genes are TRBV6-4 and TRBJ1-1, with D maybe TRBD1 (5 bases). V lost 3 bases and J lost 4, with 12 bases in between. Germline CDR1 and CDR2: MRHNA and SNTAGT. This CDR3 has 14 residues. Here the CDR3 DNA reads TGTGCCAGCAGTGAGTTCCACGGGGGCACTGAAGCTTTCTTT. This encodes CASSEFHGGTEAFF.

The chain joins TRBV7-9 to TRBJ1-1; 12 bases line up with TRBD1. The CDR3 is 17 amino acids. With V trimmed by 5 bases and J by 1 base, 8 bases remained unmatched. Germline lookup yields CDR1 SEHNR and CDR2 FQNEAQ (reference sequence). CDR3 bases: TGTGCCAGCAGCCAGACCGGGACAGGGGGCCCGAACACTGAAGCTTTCTTT. Its protein product is CASSQTGTGGPNTEAFF.

This clonotype was counted between two and nine times. The chain is built from TRBV7-2 and TRBJ2-3; tentative D call: TRBD2 (6 bases). V was cut by 3 bases and J by 4 bases, with 17 bases left in between. The CDR3 consists of 16 residues. Germline V lookup: CDR1 SGHTA, CDR2 FQGNSA. CDR3 coding DNA: TGTGCCAGCAGCTTCCCCGGAGGGCTCCCTGCAGATACGCAGTATTTT. This gives the protein CASSFPGGLPADTQYF.